This TCR beta chain was identified during a study of early stage breast cancer tumors. Looking at the study overall: About 80% of the 16 invasive tumors were ER+, PR+ and HER2-. General study points: Tumor and normal breast were distinguished via blood comparison in 14 of 16 patients. Compared with adjacent normal breast tissue, tumors showed roughly 2.4-fold greater T cell density and higher clonality.

CDR1 and CDR2 from the germline V gene are SGHAT and FQNNGV. Trimming stripped 5 bases from V and 1 base from J, with 9 bases between. The CDR3 has 14 residues. Sequencing used immunoSEQ multiplex PCR; TCRdb keeps in-frame clones, though not all of them. The data hold 60,000 to 80,000 clones, with under 85% observed a single time. Concerning this clone: Its specificity is unknown.

Sequences were obtained from blood. The origin of this receptor is a person between 55 and 69 years old with breast cancer. This chain connects TRBV11-2 to TRBJ1-3; D ambiguous. The CDR3 here is CASSPTGSGNTIYF. In DNA, the CDR3 is TGTGCCAGCAGCCCAACGGGGTCTGGAAACACCATATATTTT.